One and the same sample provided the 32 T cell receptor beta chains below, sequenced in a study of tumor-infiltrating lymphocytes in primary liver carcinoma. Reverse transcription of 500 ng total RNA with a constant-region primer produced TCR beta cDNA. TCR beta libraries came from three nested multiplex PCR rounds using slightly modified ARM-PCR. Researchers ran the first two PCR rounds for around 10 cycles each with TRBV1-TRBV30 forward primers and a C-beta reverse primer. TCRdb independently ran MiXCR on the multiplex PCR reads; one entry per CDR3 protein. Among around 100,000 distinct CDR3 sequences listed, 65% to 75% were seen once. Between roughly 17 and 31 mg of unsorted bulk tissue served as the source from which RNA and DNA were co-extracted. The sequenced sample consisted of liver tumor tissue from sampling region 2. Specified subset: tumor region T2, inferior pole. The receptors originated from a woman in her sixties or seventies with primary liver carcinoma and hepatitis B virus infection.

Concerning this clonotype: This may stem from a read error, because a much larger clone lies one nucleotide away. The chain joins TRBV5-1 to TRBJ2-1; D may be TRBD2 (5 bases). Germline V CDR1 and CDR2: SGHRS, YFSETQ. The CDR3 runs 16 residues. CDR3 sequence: CASGLALYGDIGEQFF. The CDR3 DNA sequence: TGCGCCAGCGGCTTGGCCCTGTACGGGGATATTGGTGAGCAGTTCTTC.

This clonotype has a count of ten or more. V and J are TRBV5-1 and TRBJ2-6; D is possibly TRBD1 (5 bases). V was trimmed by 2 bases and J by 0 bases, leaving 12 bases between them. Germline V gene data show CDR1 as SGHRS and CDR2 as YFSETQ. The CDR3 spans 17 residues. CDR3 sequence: CASSFDSASSGANVLTF. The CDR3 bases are TGCGCCAGCAGCTTCGACAGTGCCAGCTCTGGGGCCAACGTCCTGACTTTC.

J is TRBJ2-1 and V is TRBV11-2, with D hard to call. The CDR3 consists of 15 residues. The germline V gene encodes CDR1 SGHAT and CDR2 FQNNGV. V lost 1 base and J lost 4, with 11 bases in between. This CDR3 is CASSLGAPYYNEQFF. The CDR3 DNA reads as TGTGCCAGCAGCTTAGGGGCGCCTTATTACAATGAGCAGTTCTTC.

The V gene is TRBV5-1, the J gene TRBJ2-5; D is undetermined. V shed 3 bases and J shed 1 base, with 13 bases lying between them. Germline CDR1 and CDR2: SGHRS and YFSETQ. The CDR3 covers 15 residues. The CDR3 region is CASSSSTRFQETQYF. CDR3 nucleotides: TGCGCCAGCAGCTCTAGTACAAGGTTCCAAGAGACCCAGTACTTC.

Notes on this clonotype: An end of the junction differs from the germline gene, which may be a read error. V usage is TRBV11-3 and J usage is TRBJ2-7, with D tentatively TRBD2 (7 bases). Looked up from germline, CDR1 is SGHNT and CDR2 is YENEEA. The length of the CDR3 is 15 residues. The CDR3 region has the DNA TGTGCCAGCAGCCCCGGGACGGGGGGCGACTACGAGAAGTACTTC. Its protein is CASSPGTGGDYEKYF.

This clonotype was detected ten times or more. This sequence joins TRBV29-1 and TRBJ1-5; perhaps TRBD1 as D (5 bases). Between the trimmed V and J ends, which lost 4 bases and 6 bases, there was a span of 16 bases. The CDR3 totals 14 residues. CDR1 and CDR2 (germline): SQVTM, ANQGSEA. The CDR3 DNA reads TGCAGCGTTGGCGGCAGGGACGCCTGTCAGCCCCAGCATTTT. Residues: CSVGGRDACQPQHF.

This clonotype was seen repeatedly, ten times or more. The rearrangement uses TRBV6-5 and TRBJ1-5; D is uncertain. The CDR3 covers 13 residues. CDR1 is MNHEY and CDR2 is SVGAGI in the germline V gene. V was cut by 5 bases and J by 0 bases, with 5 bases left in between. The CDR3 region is CASSISSNQPQHF. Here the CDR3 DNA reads TGTGCCAGCAGTATTAGTAGCAATCAGCCCCAGCATTTT.

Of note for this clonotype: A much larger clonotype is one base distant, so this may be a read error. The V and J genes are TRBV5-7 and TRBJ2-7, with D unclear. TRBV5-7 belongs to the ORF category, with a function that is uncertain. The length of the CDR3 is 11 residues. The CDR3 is CVSSPSSEQYF. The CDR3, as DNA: TGTGTCAGCAGCCCCTCGAGCGAGCAGTACTTC.

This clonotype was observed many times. CDR3 loop: CSVEAGGQETQYF. In nucleotides, the CDR3 is TGCAGCGTTGAGGCAGGGGGCCAAGAGACCCAGTACTTC. This sequence joins TRBV29-1 and TRBJ2-5; 7 positions match TRBD1. Germline trimming cut 3 bases from V and 1 base from J; bases unmatched to any gene: 2. Germline assignment: CDR1 SQVTM and CDR2 ANQGSEA. The length of the CDR3 is 13 residues.

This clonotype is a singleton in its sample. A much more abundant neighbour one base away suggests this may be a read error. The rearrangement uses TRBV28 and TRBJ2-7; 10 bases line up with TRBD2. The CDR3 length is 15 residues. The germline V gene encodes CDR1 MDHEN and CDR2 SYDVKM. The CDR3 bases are TGTGCCATCAGTTCTAGCGGGAGCTCGGTTTACGAGCAGTACTTC. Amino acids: CAISSSGSSVYEQYF.

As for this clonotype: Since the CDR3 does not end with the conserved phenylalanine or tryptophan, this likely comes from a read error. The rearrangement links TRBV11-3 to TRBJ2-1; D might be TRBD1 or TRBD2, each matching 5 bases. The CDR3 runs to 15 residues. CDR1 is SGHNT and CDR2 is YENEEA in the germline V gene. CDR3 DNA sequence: TGTGCCAGTAGCTTGACAGCGGCTGTCCGGGGTGAGCAGTTCTTA. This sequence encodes CASSLTAAVRGEQFL.

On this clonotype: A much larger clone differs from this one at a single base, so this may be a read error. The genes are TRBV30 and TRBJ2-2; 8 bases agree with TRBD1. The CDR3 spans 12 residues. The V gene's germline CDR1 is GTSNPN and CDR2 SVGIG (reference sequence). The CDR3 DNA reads TGTGCCCTCCACAGGGGGGCCGGGGAGCTGTCTTTT. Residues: CALHRGAGELSF.

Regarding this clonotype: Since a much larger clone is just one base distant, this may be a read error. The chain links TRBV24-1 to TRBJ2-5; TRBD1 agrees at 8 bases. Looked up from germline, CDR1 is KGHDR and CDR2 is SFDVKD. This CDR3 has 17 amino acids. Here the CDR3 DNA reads TGTGTCACCAGTGATCGGCCCCCGGGACAGGTGAAAGAGACCCAGTACTTC. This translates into CVTSDRPPGQVKETQYF.

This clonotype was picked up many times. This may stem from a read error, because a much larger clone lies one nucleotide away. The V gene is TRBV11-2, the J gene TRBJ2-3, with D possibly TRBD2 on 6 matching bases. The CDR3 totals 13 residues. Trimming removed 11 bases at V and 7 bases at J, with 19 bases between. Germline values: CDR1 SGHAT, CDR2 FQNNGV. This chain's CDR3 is CAGNLRRGNTQYF. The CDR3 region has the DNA TGTGCCGGCAACCTGCGACGGGGGAATACGCAGTATTTT.

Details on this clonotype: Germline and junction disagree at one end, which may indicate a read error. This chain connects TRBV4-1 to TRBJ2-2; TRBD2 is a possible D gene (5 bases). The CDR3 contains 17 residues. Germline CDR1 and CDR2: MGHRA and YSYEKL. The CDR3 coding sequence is TGCGCCAGCAGCCAATCCCGACTATCGGTGAACACCGGGGAACTGTTTTTT. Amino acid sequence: CASSQSRLSVNTGELFF.

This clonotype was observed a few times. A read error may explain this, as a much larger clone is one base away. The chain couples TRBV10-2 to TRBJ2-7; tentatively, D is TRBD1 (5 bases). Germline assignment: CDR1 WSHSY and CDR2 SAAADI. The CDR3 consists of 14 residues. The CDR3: CTSSHDFDSYEQYF. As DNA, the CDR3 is TGCACCAGCAGTCACGACTTCGACAGCTACGAGCAGTACTTC.

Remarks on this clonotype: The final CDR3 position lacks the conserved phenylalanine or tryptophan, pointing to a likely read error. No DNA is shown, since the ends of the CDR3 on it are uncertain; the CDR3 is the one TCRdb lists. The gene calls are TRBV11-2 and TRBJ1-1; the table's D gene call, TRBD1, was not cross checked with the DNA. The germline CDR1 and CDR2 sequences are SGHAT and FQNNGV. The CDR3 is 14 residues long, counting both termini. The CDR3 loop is CASSLEQGRTEAFV.

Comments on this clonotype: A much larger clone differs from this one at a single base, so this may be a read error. As DNA, the CDR3 is TGTGCCAGCAGCGCGAGACCTTGGACTAGCATCTCAGGCGAGCAGTACTTC. Translating gives CASSARPWTSISGEQYF. The chain combines TRBV7-8 with TRBJ2-7; 8 bases match TRBD2. With 5 bases clipped from V and 6 bases from J, the junction kept 18 bases outside the gene matches. Germline V gives CDR1 SGHVS, CDR2 FQNEAQ. The CDR3 consists of 17 residues.

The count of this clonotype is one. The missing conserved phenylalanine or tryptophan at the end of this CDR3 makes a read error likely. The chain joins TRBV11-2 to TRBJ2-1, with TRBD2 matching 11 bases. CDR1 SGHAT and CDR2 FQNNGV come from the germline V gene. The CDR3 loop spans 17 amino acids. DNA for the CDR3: TGTGCCAGCAGTTTAGGTATGGTAGCGGGAGGGCCGAATGAGCAGTTCTTA. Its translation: CASSLGMVAGGPNEQFL.

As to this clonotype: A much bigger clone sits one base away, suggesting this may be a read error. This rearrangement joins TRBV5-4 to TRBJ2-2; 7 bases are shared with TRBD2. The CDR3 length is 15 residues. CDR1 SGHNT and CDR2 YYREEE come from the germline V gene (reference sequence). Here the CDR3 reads CASSWGGRGTEELFF. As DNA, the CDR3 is TGTGCCAGCAGCTGGGGCGGGAGAGGGACCGAGGAGCTGTTTTTT.

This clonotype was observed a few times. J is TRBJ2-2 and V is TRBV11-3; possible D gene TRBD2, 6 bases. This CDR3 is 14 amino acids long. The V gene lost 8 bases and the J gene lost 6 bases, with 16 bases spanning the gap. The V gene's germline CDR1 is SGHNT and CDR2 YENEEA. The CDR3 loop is CASGAEGPAGELFF. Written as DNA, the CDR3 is TGTGCCAGCGGTGCGGAGGGACCGGCCGGGGAGCTGTTTTTT.

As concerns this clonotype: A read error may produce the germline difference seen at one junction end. The CDR3 sequence is CASNLPGSWDNEQFF. Written as DNA, the CDR3 is TGTGCCAGCAACTTGCCGGGATCATGGGACAATGAGCAGTTCTTT. This rearrangement joins TRBV11-2 to TRBJ2-1, with D possibly being TRBD1 (6 bases). The length of the CDR3 is 15 residues. The germline gives CDR1 SGHAT, CDR2 FQNNGV.

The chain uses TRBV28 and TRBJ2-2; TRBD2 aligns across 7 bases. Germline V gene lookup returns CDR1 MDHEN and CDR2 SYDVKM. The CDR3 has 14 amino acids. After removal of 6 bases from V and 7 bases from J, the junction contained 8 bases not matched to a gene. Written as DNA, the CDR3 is TGTGCCAGCAGAGAGCGGGAATTGAGCGGGGAGCTGTTTTTT. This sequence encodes CASRERELSGELFF.

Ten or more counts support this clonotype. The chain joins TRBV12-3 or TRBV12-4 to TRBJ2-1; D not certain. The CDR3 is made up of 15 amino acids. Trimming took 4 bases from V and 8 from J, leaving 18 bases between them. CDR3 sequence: CASSSNNPSQHEQFF. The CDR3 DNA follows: TGTGCCAGCAGTTCCAACAACCCGAGCCAACATGAGCAGTTCTTC.

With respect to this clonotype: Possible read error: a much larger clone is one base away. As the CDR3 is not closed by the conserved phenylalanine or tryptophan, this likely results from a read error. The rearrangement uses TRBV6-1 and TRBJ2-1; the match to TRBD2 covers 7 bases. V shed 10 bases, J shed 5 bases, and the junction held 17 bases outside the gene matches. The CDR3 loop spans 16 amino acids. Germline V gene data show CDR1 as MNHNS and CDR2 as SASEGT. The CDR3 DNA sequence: TGTGCCACGCGTCGGGGGGTCGCGGCGACCCACAATGAGCAGTTCTTG. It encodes CATRRGVAATHNEQFL.

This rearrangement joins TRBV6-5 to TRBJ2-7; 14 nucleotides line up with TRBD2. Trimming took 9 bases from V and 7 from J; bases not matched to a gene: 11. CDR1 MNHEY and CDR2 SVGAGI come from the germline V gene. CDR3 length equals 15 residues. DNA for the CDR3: TGTGCCAGTAAGGGACTAGCGGGAGACGTCTTTGAGCAGTACTTC. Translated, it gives CASKGLAGDVFEQYF.

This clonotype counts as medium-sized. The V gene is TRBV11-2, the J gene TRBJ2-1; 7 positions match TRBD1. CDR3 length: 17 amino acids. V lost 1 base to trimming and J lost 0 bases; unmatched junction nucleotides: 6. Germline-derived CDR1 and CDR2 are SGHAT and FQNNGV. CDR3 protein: CASSLGRQGISYNEQFF. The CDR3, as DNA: TGTGCCAGCAGCTTAGGTCGACAGGGTATCTCCTACAATGAGCAGTTCTTC. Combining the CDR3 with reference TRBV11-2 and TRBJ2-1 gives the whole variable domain EAGVAQSPRYKIIEKRQSVAFWCNPISGHATLYWYQQILGQGPKLLIQFQNNGVVDDSQLPKDRFSAERLKGVDSTLKIQPAKLEDSAVYLCASSLGRQGISYNEQFFGPGTRLTVL.

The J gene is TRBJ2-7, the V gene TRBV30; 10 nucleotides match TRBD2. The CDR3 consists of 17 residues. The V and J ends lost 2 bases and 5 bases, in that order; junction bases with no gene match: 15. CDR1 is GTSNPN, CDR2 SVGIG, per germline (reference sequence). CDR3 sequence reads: CAWSLGLASYLGDEQYF. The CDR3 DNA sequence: TGTGCCTGGAGTCTGGGACTAGCGTCTTATTTAGGGGACGAGCAGTACTTC.

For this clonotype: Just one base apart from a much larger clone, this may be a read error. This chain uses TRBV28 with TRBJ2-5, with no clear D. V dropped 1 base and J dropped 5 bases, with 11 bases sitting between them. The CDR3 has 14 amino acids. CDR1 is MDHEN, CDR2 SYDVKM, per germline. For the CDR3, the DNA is TGTGCCAGCAGTTTATACGGGTGGCCGGAGACCCAGTACTTC. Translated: CASSLYGWPETQYF.

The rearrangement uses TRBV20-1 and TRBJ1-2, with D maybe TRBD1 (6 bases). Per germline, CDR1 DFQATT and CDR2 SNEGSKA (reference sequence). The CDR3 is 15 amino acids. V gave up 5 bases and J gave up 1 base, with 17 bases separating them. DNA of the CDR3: TGCAGTGCTGCGGAGGACAGTGGCCATAACTATGGCTACACCTTC. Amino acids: CSAAEDSGHNYGYTF.

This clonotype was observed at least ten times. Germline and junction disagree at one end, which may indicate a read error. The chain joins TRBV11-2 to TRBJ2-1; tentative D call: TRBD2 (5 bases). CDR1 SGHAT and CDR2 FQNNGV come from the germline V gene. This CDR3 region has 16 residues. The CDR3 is CASNLFSELGYNEQFF. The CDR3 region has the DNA TGTGCCAGCAACTTATTTTCGGAACTAGGGTACAATGAGCAGTTCTTC.

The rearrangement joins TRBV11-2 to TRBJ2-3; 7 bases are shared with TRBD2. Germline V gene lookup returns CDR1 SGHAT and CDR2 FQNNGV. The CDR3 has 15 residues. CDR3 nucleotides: TGTGTCAGTAGCCCTGGACTAGTGGGCCCAGATACGCAGTATTTT. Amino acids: CVSSPGLVGPDTQYF.